The rows below give T cell receptor beta chains drawn from one sample of a study of blood T cell repertoires in COVID-19. Clones were sequenced by immunoSEQ multiplex PCR, and TCRdb holds only the in-frame ones, with some missing. This table has some 700,000 clones, over 80% appearing once. Sequenced sample: peripheral blood. The receptors stem from a woman younger than 35 with acute or convalescent COVID-19. Each CDR3 is given with its conserved first and last residue. Each record gives: J gene, D gene, V gene, clone size, CDR3 DNA, CDR3 protein. The D gene is left open where the match is weak. The size of a clone is reported for some rows only, either as once, few or many, or as a class for expanded clones.

TRBJ1-6	TRBD1	TRBV6-5	once	TGTGCCAGCCAGGGGGGTATTGGTTCACCCCTCCACTTT	CASQGGIGSPLHF
TRBJ1-1	-	TRBV9	-	TGTGCCAGCACTCGAGAAGGAGGGAACACTGAAGCTTTCTTT	CASTREGGNTEAFF
TRBJ1-2	-	TRBV6-2/TRBV6-3	-	TGTGCCAGCATCCCGGGCGGGACCTACCTATATGGCTACACCTTC	CASIPGGTYLYGYTF
TRBJ1-5	TRBD1	TRBV6-2/TRBV6-3	-	TGTGCCAGCAGCCTTTTAGGGGGCTACGGCAATCAGCCCCAGCATTTT	CASSLLGGYGNQPQHF
TRBJ1-1	-	TRBV2	-	TGTGCCAGCAGTGACCCTAGTGAAGCTTTCTTT	CASSDPSEAFF
TRBJ2-3	TRBD2	TRBV11-3	-	TGTGCCAGCAGCTTAAGGCGGGGGGCCGGGGGAGATACGCAGTATTTT	CASSLRRGAGGDTQYF
TRBJ2-7	-	TRBV27	-	TGTGCCAGCAGCCCTCGCCAGGGGCCAAGCTCCTACGAGCAGTACTTC	CASSPRQGPSSYEQYF
TRBJ1-4	-	TRBV19	-	TGTGCCAGTACCTCAATACAGGGCCCCCCCGGAAAACTGTTTTTT	CASTSIQGPPGKLFF
TRBJ1-4	-	TRBV7-3	-	TGTGCCAGCAGCTTAACGGGGGGTGAAAAACTGTTTTTT	CASSLTGGEKLFF
TRBJ1-1	-	TRBV5-1	-	TGCGCCAGCAGCTTGGGCAGTATCAACACTGAAGCTTTCTTT	CASSLGSINTEAFF
TRBJ1-4	-	TRBV5-6	-	TGTGCCAGCAATGACGAGGGAAATAATGAAAAACTGTTTTTT	CASNDEGNNEKLFF
TRBJ1-4	-	TRBV25-1	once	TGTGCCAGTAGAATAACTAATGAAAAACTGTTTTTT	CASRITNEKLFF
TRBJ2-1	TRBD1	TRBV3-1/TRBV3-2	-	TGTGCCAGCAGCCAGAGGTGGGACAGGGGCAATGAGCAGTTCTTC	CASSQRWDRGNEQFF
TRBJ1-2	TRBD1	TRBV2	-	TGTGCCAGGTACAGGGGAAAGGGGACTAACTATGGCTACACCTTC	CARYRGKGTNYGYTF
TRBJ1-1	-	TRBV12-3/TRBV12-4	-	TGTGCCAGCACACAGGGGAACACTGAAGCTTTCTTT	CASTQGNTEAFF
TRBJ1-3	-	TRBV9	-	TGTGCCAGCAGCAAGGACAACTCTGGAAACACCATATATTTT	CASSKDNSGNTIYF
TRBJ2-7	-	TRBV28	-	TGTGCCACCCAATCCCGCCGGGCCAGGGGATTCGAGCAGTACTTC	CATQSRRARGFEQYF
TRBJ1-4	-	TRBV12-3/TRBV12-4	-	TGTGCCAGCAGAGGACTGAGCGAAAAACTGTTTTTT	CASRGLSEKLFF
TRBJ1-5	-	TRBV7-2	once	TGTGCCAGCAGTTCCGGCAGGGAAAGTCAGCCCCAGCATTTT	CASSSGRESQPQHF
TRBJ1-4	-	TRBV5-4	once	TGTGCCAGCAGCCCCTCCTCGCTAGAAAAACTGTTTTTT	CASSPSSLEKLFF
TRBJ1-1	TRBD1	TRBV20-1	-	TGCAGTGCTAGCGGACAGGGCAAAGCTTTCTTT	CSASGQGKAFF
TRBJ1-3	-	TRBV6-5	once	TGTGCCAGCAGTTACTCGTCAGGGGCTGGAAACACCATATATTTT	CASSYSSGAGNTIYF
TRBJ2-3	TRBD2	TRBV12-3/TRBV12-4	-	TGTGCCAGCAGGCGCGGGGGTGAGGCGCAGTATTTT	CASRRGGEAQYF
TRBJ1-5	-	TRBV5-6	-	TGTGCCAGCAGCCTCCCAGGAGGGAATCAGCCCCAGCATTTT	CASSLPGGNQPQHF
TRBJ1-6	-	TRBV15	-	TGTGCCACCAGCAGTACGGGAAAAGGCAATTCACCCCTCCACTTT	CATSSTGKGNSPLHF
TRBJ1-1	-	TRBV11-2	few	TGTGCCAGCAGCTTAGATGGGGTGGTCCACAGGGAAGCTTTCTTT	CASSLDGVVHREAFF
TRBJ2-7	TRBD1	TRBV2	once	TGTGCCAGCAGGAAAGGGACAGGGGGCCGGAACGAGCAGTACTTC	CASRKGTGGRNEQYF
TRBJ1-3	-	TRBV21-1	once	TGTGCCAGCAGCAATCGGGAACCGCGCTCTGGAAACACCATATATTTT	CASSNREPRSGNTIYF
TRBJ2-1	-	TRBV5-1	-	TGCGCCAGCAGCTTGGTAGGGGAAAGGAGCAATGAGCAGTTCTTC	CASSLVGERSNEQFF
TRBJ2-7	-	TRBV5-4	-	TGTGCCAGCAGCAGATCGTCGGGGTCCTACGAGCAGTACTTC	CASSRSSGSYEQYF
TRBJ2-6	-	TRBV19	-	TGTGCCAGTAGTATACGGGGCTCTGGGGCCAACGTCCTGACTTTC	CASSIRGSGANVLTF
TRBJ2-1	TRBD2	TRBV3-1/TRBV3-2	-	TGTGCCAGCAGGAGCGGGGGGCAGACCTACAATGAGCAGTTCTTC	CASRSGGQTYNEQFF
TRBJ2-3	-	TRBV9	-	TGTGCCAGCAGCTCCTCTAGCGCGAGAAATCCGAGCACAGATACGCAGTATTTT	CASSSSSARNPSTDTQYF
TRBJ2-7	-	TRBV5-1	-	TGCGCCAGCAGCTTGGGGAGAAGGGGAAACTACGAGCAGTACTTC	CASSLGRRGNYEQYF
TRBJ2-7	TRBD1	TRBV19	once	TGTGCCAGTAGTCCCCGGGACAGCGTATCCTACGAGCAGTACTTC	CASSPRDSVSYEQYF
TRBJ1-6	TRBD1	TRBV28	-	TGTGCCAGCAGCCGTCCCGGGACAGCGAAAAATTCACCCCTCCACTTT	CASSRPGTAKNSPLHF
TRBJ2-2	-	TRBV21-1	-	TGTGCCAGCAGCCCATTGCAGGGGCATAAGAACACCGGGGAGCTGTTTTTT	CASSPLQGHKNTGELFF
TRBJ2-5	-	TRBV10-3	-	TGTGCCATCAGCCCGAACGGACAACCTCCAGAGACCCAGTACTTC	CAISPNGQPPETQYF
TRBJ2-1	-	TRBV9	-	TGTGCCAGCAGCGTCTACAGGGATAATGAGCAGTTCTTC	CASSVYRDNEQFF
TRBJ1-1	TRBD1	TRBV12-3/TRBV12-4	-	TGTGCCAGCAGACCGCAGGGGGCCACTGAAGCTTTCTTT	CASRPQGATEAFF
TRBJ2-1	-	TRBV20-1	-	TGCAGTGCTAGTTCTCGGTACAATGAGCAGTTCTTC	CSASSRYNEQFF
TRBJ2-3	TRBD2	TRBV6-5	-	TGTGCCAGCGGGACTAGCGGGGGCATTACAGATACGCAGTATTTT	CASGTSGGITDTQYF
TRBJ2-7	TRBD2	TRBV4-3	-	TGCGCCAGCAGCCAAGAATCTAGCGGGGGGGAGCAGTACTTC	CASSQESSGGEQYF
TRBJ2-7	-	TRBV27	-	TGTGCCAGCAGTCCCGGACAACTACAGACTTACGAGCAGTACTTC	CASSPGQLQTYEQYF
TRBJ1-4	-	TRBV6-1	-	TGTGCCAGCAGTGAATGGGAGGGTACCTCGGAAAAACTGTTTTTT	CASSEWEGTSEKLFF
TRBJ1-5	-	TRBV24-1	-	TGTGCCACCAGTGACCGGGGGTCGGAGCCCCAGCATTTT	CATSDRGSEPQHF
TRBJ2-2	-	TRBV7-9	-	TGTGCCAGCAGCTTTATTAACAGGGAAAGTACCGGGGAGCTGTTTTTT	CASSFINRESTGELFF
TRBJ2-5	TRBD1	TRBV4-1	-	TGCGCCAGCAGCCAAGATGGGACAGGGACGGGAGAGACCCAGTACTTC	CASSQDGTGTGETQYF
TRBJ1-5	-	TRBV4-3	-	TGCGCCAGCAGCCAAGGAATAGCGGGAGGATTTAGCAATCAGCCCCAGCATTTT	CASSQGIAGGFSNQPQHF
TRBJ2-7	TRBD2	TRBV5-1	-	TGCGCCAGCAGCTTGGGAGAAGCGGGGGTCTACGAGCAGTACTTC	CASSLGEAGVYEQYF
TRBJ2-2	-	TRBV6-2/TRBV6-3	-	TGTGCCAGCAGTTACACAAGCGGACGGACCGGGGAGCTGTTTTTT	CASSYTSGRTGELFF
TRBJ1-1	-	TRBV6-5	-	TGTGCCAGCAGCCCGCCTTCTGAGGAGGGGGCTTTCTTT	CASSPPSEEGAFF
TRBJ2-7	-	TRBV12-2	-	TGTGCAAGTCGCTTATTTTTTGACGGGGGACCCTACGAGCAGTACTTC	CASRLFFDGGPYEQYF
TRBJ1-1	TRBD1	TRBV9	-	TGTGCCAGCAGCGCTCGGACAGGCTTCGAGTCCGAAGCTTTCTTT	CASSARTGFESEAFF
TRBJ2-3	-	TRBV6-5	once	TGTGCCAGCAGTACCACGGGGGTCCCTTTGCCTACGCAGTATTTT	CASSTTGVPLPTQYF